The T cell receptor beta chain under discussion was sequenced for a study of human T cells and chemical hapten exposure. Notes on this clonotype: Its matching antigen is unknown.

MiXCR, run by TCRdb on the RACE reads, gives a single entry per CDR3 protein. This table holds tens of thousands of distinct CDR3 sequences, over 9% found once. CDR1 is SQVTM and CDR2 is ANQGSEA in the germline V gene. J lost 6 bases, V lost 6 bases, and 7 bases had no gene match. This CDR3 is 15 amino acids long. Broader study findings: Given that the donors had alopecia, their immune response may differ from that seen in healthy people. Expanded TCRs were compared with controls, and the expanded TCRs formed significantly more large CDR3 similarity clusters.

Time point here: patch test 2, 6 weeks after DPC sensitization. Treatment meaning: therapeutic diphenylcyclopropenone sensitization with weekly scalp DPC. Sample donors consisted of patients with alopecia, aged 18 to 70 years, who were suitable for DPC. Total RNA was isolated from whole blood that had not been fractionated. This rearrangement joins TRBV29-1 to TRBJ2-1, with 14 nucleotides matching TRBD2. The specimen comprised whole blood, sampled in connection with sensitization to the hapten diphenylcyclopropenone (DPC). The sequence derives from a man aged 25 to 40 with alopecia areata. Some clones in this sample may be carry-over from other donors' samples. The CDR3 region has the DNA TGCAGCGTACAGGGACTAGCGGGGGAAGGCAATGAGCAGTTCTTC. Protein sequence: CSVQGLAGEGNEQFF.